This TCR beta chain was captured in a study of identical twins. Study conclusions and caveats: For cord blood, abundant beta clonotypes had fewer insertions, unlike memory repertoires, which showed none. Twins' surplus sharing was weaker for beta out-of-frame sequences.

cDNA carried unique molecular identifiers, and a universal primer site was added by template switching. MiXCR, run by TCRdb on the 5' RACE reads, gives a single entry per CDR3 protein. The sample has 450,000 or so distinct CDR3 sequences; roughly 24% are singletons. The CDR3 consists of 12 residues. The V and J ends lost 7 bases and 8 bases respectively, with 15 bases between them. Germline loops: CDR1 DFQATT, CDR2 SNEGSKA (reference sequence). As to this clonotype: Antigen: not known.

Separately, the same data were catalogued under a study of T cells expressing NK-cell markers. From that report: Alpha-beta TCR T cells were the sole sorting target in several experiments, owing to an anti-gamma-delta TCR antibody.

This TCR derives from a woman between 18 and 29 years old in good health. This chain connects TRBV20-1 to TRBJ2-4; D remains ambiguous. The sequenced sample consisted of CD4+ T cells sorted from blood. The CDR3 sequence: CSVFGGMYIQYF. As DNA, the CDR3 is TGCAGTGTTTTCGGTGGGATGTACATTCAGTACTTC.